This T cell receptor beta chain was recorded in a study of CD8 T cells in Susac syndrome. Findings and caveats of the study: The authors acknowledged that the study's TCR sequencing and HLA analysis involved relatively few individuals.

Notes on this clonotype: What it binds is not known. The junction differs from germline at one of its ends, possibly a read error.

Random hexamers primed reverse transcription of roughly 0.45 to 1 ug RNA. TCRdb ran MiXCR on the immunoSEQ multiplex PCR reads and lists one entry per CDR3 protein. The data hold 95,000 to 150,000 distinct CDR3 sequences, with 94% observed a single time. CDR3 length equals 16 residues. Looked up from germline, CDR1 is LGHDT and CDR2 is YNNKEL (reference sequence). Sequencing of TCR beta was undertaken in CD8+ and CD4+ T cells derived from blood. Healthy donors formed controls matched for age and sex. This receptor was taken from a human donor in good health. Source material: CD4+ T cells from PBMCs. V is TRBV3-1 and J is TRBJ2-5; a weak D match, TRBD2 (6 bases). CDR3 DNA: TGTGCCAGCAGTCTTCCGGGAGCCCCAGAAGGGGAGACCCATTACTTC. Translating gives CASSLPGAPEGETHYF.